This TCR beta chain is drawn from a study of control samples from healthy donors and cancer patients. This CDR3 region has 14 residues. Germline trimming cut 6 bases from V and 10 bases from J; bases unmatched to any gene: 11. In germline, CDR1 is MDHEN, CDR2 SYDVKM. Sequenced by immunoSEQ multiplex PCR; TCRdb stores in-frame clones only, minus some. Of under 450,000 clones listed, 90% are singletons. The source is a man aged 35 to 55 with head and neck cancer. Material: PBMCs. The chain carries TRBV28 and TRBJ1-2; 10 bases match TRBD1. The CDR3 protein is CASRTRTGGGDYTF. The CDR3, as DNA: TGTGCCAGCAGAACGAGGACAGGGGGGGGTGACTACACCTTC.